Listed below are T cell receptor beta chains from one sample, sequenced in a study of blood T cell repertoires in COVID-19. Assay: immunoSEQ multiplex PCR; the TCRdb copy retains only in-frame clones and omits some. Here the sample spans 200,000 to 300,000 clones, approximately 88% being singletons. Source material: PBMCs or T cells enriched from blood (not recorded which). All receptors come from a woman in her thirties or forties with acute COVID-19. The CDR3 runs from the conserved cysteine through the conserved F or W. D genes are given only for firm matches. Clone size is shown for a subset of rows, as once, few, many or a class of expanded clone.

j_call clone_size d_call v_call cdr3_aa cdr3_nt
TRBJ1-3 NA NA TRBV19 CASSPGAISGNTIYF TGTGCCAGTAGCCCAGGGGCCATCTCTGGAAACACCATATATTTT
TRBJ2-2 NA TRBD1 TRBV2 CASRVQGANTGELFF TGTGCCAGCAGGGTACAGGGGGCTAACACCGGGGAGCTGTTTTTT
TRBJ2-5 NA NA TRBV21-1 CATHLHKETQYF TGTGCCACCCACCTCCACAAAGAGACCCAGTACTTC
TRBJ1-2 NA TRBD1 TRBV20-1 CSASMLLTGGDYGYTF TGCAGTGCTAGTATGTTGTTGACAGGGGGCGACTATGGCTACACCTTC
TRBJ2-1 NA NA TRBV24-1 CATSVRNEQFF TGTGCCACCAGTGTGCGCAATGAGCAGTTCTTC
TRBJ1-2 NA TRBD1 TRBV9 CASSERTGPGYGYTF TGTGCCAGCAGCGAAAGGACAGGGCCAGGGTATGGCTACACCTTC
TRBJ2-2 NA NA TRBV10-3 CAISEFPFSANTGELFF TGTGCCATCAGTGAGTTCCCCTTCAGCGCGAACACCGGGGAGCTGTTTTTT
TRBJ2-1 NA NA TRBV9 CASSVYGTVYNEQFF TGTGCCAGCAGCGTATACGGGACTGTCTACAATGAGCAGTTCTTC
TRBJ1-4 NA TRBD1 TRBV5-6 CASRGQGREKLFF TGTGCCAGCAGGGGACAGGGTCGGGAAAAACTGTTTTTT
TRBJ1-6 NA TRBD1 TRBV24-1 CATNIRDRRKDNSPLHF TGTGCCACCAATATCAGGGACAGGAGAAAAGACAATTCACCCCTCCACTTT
TRBJ2-1 NA TRBD2 TRBV24-1 CATSDWGTSGTYNEQFF TGTGCCACCAGTGATTGGGGGACTAGCGGGACATACAATGAGCAGTTCTTC
TRBJ1-2 NA TRBD1 TRBV11-2 CASSPWTGPKSSGSYTF TGTGCCAGCAGCCCCTGGACAGGGCCAAAATCGTCTGGTAGTTACACCTTC
TRBJ2-7 few NA TRBV5-4 CASSLGDRTYEQYF TGTGCCAGCAGCTTGGGCGACAGGACCTACGAGCAGTACTTC
TRBJ1-1 once NA TRBV3-1/TRBV3-2 CASSSTGTEAFF TGTGCCAGCAGCTCGACAGGAACTGAAGCTTTCTTT
TRBJ1-5 once NA TRBV19 CASSRPGATPNQPQHF TGTGCCAGTAGTAGACCGGGAGCTACACCAAATCAGCCCCAGCATTTT
TRBJ2-5 once NA TRBV28 CASSSASREGTQYF TGTGCCAGCAGTTCGGCTAGTCGGGAAGGTACCCAGTACTTC
TRBJ2-7 NA NA TRBV30 CAWNGQTYEQYF TGTGCCTGGAATGGTCAGACCTACGAGCAGTACTTC
TRBJ1-3 NA NA TRBV6-5 CASSLQEAGGNTIYF TGTGCCAGCAGTCTTCAGGAGGCGGGAGGAAACACCATATATTTT
TRBJ1-1 once TRBD1 TRBV7-9 CASSLLGGRDRDRNNEAFF TGTGCCAGCAGCTTATTAGGGGGACGGGACAGGGACCGGAATAACGAAGCTTTCTTT
TRBJ2-7 NA NA TRBV3-1/TRBV3-2 CASSHGRGVGSYEQYF TGTGCCAGCAGCCATGGGCGGGGCGTTGGCTCCTACGAGCAGTACTTC
TRBJ2-1 NA TRBD2 TRBV10-3 CAISESDGRVSEQFF TGTGCCATCAGTGAGTCGGACGGGAGGGTGTCTGAGCAGTTCTTC
TRBJ2-2 NA TRBD1 TRBV19 CASSAPRDSFPGELFF TGTGCCAGTAGTGCCCCCCGGGACAGCTTTCCCGGGGAGCTGTTTTTT
TRBJ1-2 NA NA TRBV12-3/TRBV12-4 CASSRGDRYGYTF TGTGCCAGCAGTAGGGGTGACAGATATGGCTACACCTTC
TRBJ2-1 NA NA TRBV5-4 CASSGGGYGSDEQFF TGTGCCAGCTCAGGGGGTGGGTACGGGAGCGATGAGCAGTTCTTC
TRBJ1-6 NA NA TRBV5-5 CASSLIGDNSPLHF TGTGCCAGCAGCTTAATAGGAGATAATTCACCCCTCCACTTT
TRBJ1-2 NA TRBD1 TRBV24-1 CATSDFPQGVSGYTF TGTGCCACCAGTGATTTCCCACAGGGGGTTTCTGGCTACACCTTC
TRBJ1-2 once NA TRBV15 CATSRAQLIPTRSRGYGYTF TGTGCCACCAGCAGAGCCCAACTTATCCCGACGAGGAGTAGAGGCTATGGCTACACCTTC
TRBJ2-6 NA NA TRBV19 CASSIRSSGANVLTF TGTGCCAGTAGTATAAGGAGCTCTGGGGCCAACGTCCTGACTTTC
TRBJ2-2 NA NA TRBV28 CASSFLLGPGELFF TGTGCCAGCAGTTTTCTTCTAGGCCCCGGGGAGCTGTTTTTT
TRBJ1-5 NA NA TRBV19 CASTLNGQGYGQPQHF TGTGCCAGTACACTTAACGGGCAGGGTTATGGTCAGCCCCAGCATTTT
TRBJ2-4 NA NA TRBV5-1 CASSLEGSGAKNIQYF TGCGCCAGCAGCTTGGAGGGGTCGGGAGCCAAAAACATTCAGTACTTC
TRBJ1-5 NA TRBD1 TRBV7-9 CASSQNAGTGGNQPQHF TGTGCCAGCAGCCAAAATGCCGGGACAGGGGGCAATCAGCCCCAGCATTTT
TRBJ2-7 NA TRBD1 TRBV28 CASSTAITGTGFSEQYF TGTGCCAGCAGTACCGCTATCACCGGGACAGGGTTTTCCGAGCAGTACTTC
TRBJ1-2 NA TRBD1 TRBV7-2 CASSRDRSGYTF TGTGCCAGCAGCCGGGACAGATCCGGCTACACCTTC
TRBJ1-4 NA NA TRBV19 CASSIRGGPEEKLFF TGTGCCAGTAGTATTCGGGGGGGGCCGGAGGAAAAACTGTTTTTT
TRBJ1-2 NA NA TRBV12-3/TRBV12-4 CASSEDETNGYTF TGTGCCAGCAGTGAGGACGAGACTAATGGCTACACCTTC
TRBJ2-5 NA TRBD2 TRBV18 CASSPRTSGSETQYF TGTGCCAGCTCACCTCGGACTAGCGGGAGTGAGACCCAGTACTTC
TRBJ2-7 NA TRBD2 TRBV3-1/TRBV3-2 CASSQLAGAFYEQYF TGTGCCAGCAGCCAACTAGCGGGAGCCTTCTACGAGCAGTACTTC
TRBJ1-3 NA NA TRBV30 CAWARDNSGNTIYF TGTGCCTGGGCCCGGGACAACTCTGGAAACACCATATATTTT
TRBJ2-3 NA NA TRBV10-3 CAITARGFTDTQYF TGTGCCATCACGGCTCGAGGCTTCACAGATACGCAGTATTTT
TRBJ2-1 NA NA TRBV7-9 CASSLYPGNNEQFF TGTGCCAGCAGCTTATATCCGGGAAACAATGAGCAGTTCTTC
TRBJ2-1 NA TRBD2 TRBV3-1/TRBV3-2 CASSHSSGSSYNEQFF TGTGCCAGCAGCCATTCTAGCGGGAGCTCCTACAATGAGCAGTTCTTC
TRBJ2-1 NA NA TRBV28 CASSLRNEQFF TGTGCCAGCAGTTTGAGGAATGAGCAGTTCTTC
TRBJ2-3 once TRBD2 TRBV13 CASSLASGGSTDTQYF TGTGCCAGCAGCTTAGCCAGCGGGGGAAGCACAGATACGCAGTATTTT
TRBJ2-1 once NA TRBV7-9 CASSLLWMTGMAYNEQFF TGTGCCAGCAGCTTATTGTGGATGACAGGCATGGCCTACAATGAGCAGTTCTTC
TRBJ2-3 NA TRBD2 TRBV10-1 CASSDLAGVGDTQYF TGCGCCAGCAGTGATCTAGCGGGAGTAGGAGATACGCAGTATTTT
TRBJ2-1 few TRBD1 TRBV14 CASSQNTRDRLIRSYNEQFF TGTGCCAGCAGCCAAAACACTCGGGACAGGCTGATAAGGTCCTACAATGAGCAGTTCTTC
TRBJ2-3 NA TRBD2 TRBV29-1 CSVQLPHSGSSTDTQYF TGCAGCGTTCAGCTTCCTCATAGCGGGAGCTCCACAGATACGCAGTATTTT
TRBJ1-1 few TRBD1 TRBV18 CASSHGQGSNTEAFF TGTGCCAGCTCACATGGACAGGGCTCGAACACTGAAGCTTTCTTT
TRBJ1-5 NA NA TRBV6-4 CASSVGPNQPQHF TGTGCCAGCAGTGTGGGGCCCAATCAGCCCCAGCATTTT
TRBJ2-5 NA TRBD1 TRBV28 CASSLGGQGKEETQYF TGTGCCAGCAGTTTAGGAGGACAGGGAAAAGAAGAGACCCAGTACTTC
TRBJ1-6 NA NA TRBV3-1/TRBV3-2 CASSQEMGSSYNSPLHF TGTGCCAGCAGCCAAGAGATGGGGAGCTCCTATAATTCACCCCTCCACTTT
TRBJ1-3 NA NA TRBV6-5 CASTQAGNTIYF TGTGCCAGCACGCAGGCGGGAAACACCATATATTTT
TRBJ2-1 NA TRBD2 TRBV24-1 CATGAYSGRYNEQFF TGTGCCACCGGGGCTTATAGCGGGAGATACAATGAGCAGTTCTTC
TRBJ1-2 NA NA TRBV18 CASSPAKGFDGYTF TGTGCCAGCTCACCGGCAAAGGGGTTTGATGGCTACACCTTC
TRBJ1-1 NA TRBD1 TRBV30 CAWCRGLGTEAFF TGTGCCTGGTGCAGGGGGCTGGGCACTGAAGCTTTCTTT
TRBJ2-2 NA TRBD2 TRBV18 CASSPSTGGPVTGELFF TGTGCCAGCTCACCATCCACGGGAGGGCCGGTAACCGGGGAGCTGTTTTTT
TRBJ2-1 NA NA TRBV19 CASSIRGIGNEQFF TGTGCCAGTAGTATTCGGGGGATCGGCAATGAGCAGTTCTTC